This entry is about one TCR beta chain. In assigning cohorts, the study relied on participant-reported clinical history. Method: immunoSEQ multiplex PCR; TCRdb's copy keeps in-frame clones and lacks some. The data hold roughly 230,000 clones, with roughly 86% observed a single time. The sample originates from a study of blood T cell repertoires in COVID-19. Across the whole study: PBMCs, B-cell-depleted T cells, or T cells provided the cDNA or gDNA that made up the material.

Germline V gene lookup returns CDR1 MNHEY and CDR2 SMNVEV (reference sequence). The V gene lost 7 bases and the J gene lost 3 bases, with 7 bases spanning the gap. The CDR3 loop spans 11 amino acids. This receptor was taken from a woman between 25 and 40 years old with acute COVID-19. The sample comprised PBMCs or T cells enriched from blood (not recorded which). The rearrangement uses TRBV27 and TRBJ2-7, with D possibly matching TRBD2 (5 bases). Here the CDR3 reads CASMGSYEQYF. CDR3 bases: TGTGCCAGCATGGGGAGCTACGAGCAGTACTTC.